This TCR beta chain was documented in a study of cytomegalovirus exposure and HLA in healthy donors. There are a few counts of this clone. The antigen remains unidentified. Study-level findings and limits: The study flagged some 170 TCR beta chains as cytomegalovirus-associated.

A multiplex PCR was run with 60 Vbeta primers and 13 Jbeta primers. Sequenced by immunoSEQ multiplex PCR; TCRdb stores in-frame clones only, minus some. The data contain about 97,000 clones, 9.4% of them singletons. The TCR was taken from a man over 45 in good health and CMV-seropositive. Sequenced material: PBMCs.

DNA for the CDR3: TGTGCCAGCAGTGCTACAGGGATTGGACAGCCCCAGCATTTT. Amino acids: CASSATGIGQPQHF. This rearrangement joins TRBV2 to TRBJ1-5, with D possibly being TRBD1 (6 bases). Trimming took 4 bases from V and 7 from J, leaving 14 bases between them. Germline-derived CDR1 and CDR2 are SNHLY and FYNNEI. The CDR3 is 14 residues long.